This entry describes one T cell receptor (beta chain). As yet, its antigen is unknown. Using immunoSEQ multiplex PCR, the repertoire was profiled, and TCRdb retains in-frame clones only, with some absent. Among 150,000 to 200,000 clones listed, more than 75% were seen once. The entry originates in a study of T cell responses to AZD1222 COVID-19 vaccine. Study-level background: Second-dose groups at about 4 or about 12 weeks were pooled.

Germline lookup yields CDR1 ENHRY and CDR2 SYGVKD. V was cut by 6 bases and J by 2 bases, with 11 bases left in between. CDR3 length equals 14 residues. Study observations and caveats: Reportedly, nearly half of unique spike TCRs recognized epitopes outside B.1.351/B.1.1.7 mutations. Only six AZD1222 recipients tested seropositive at baseline. Clonal diversity was possibly underestimated; the donors were predominantly white British and more often female.

This specimen was peripheral blood, taken on day 0 of AZD1222 vaccination. The chain couples TRBV10-3 to TRBJ1-5; D unresolved. The receptor comes from an adult in good health. The CDR3 here is CAISPWGGNQPQHF. CDR3 nucleotides: TGTGCCATCAGCCCCTGGGGAGGCAATCAGCCCCAGCATTTT.